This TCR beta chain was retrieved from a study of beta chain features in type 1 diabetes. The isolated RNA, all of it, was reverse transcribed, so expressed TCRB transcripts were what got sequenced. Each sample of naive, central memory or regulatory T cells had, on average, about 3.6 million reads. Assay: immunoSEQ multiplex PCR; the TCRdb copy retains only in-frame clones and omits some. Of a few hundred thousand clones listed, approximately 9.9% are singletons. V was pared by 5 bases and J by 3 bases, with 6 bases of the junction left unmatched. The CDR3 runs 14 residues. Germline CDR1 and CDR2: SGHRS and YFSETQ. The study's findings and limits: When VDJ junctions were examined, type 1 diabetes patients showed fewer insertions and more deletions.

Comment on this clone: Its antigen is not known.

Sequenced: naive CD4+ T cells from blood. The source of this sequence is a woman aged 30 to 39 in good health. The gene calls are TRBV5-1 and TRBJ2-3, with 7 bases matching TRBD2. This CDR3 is CASSEGGPTDTQYF. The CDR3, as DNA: TGCGCCAGCAGTGAGGGAGGGCCGACAGATACGCAGTATTTT. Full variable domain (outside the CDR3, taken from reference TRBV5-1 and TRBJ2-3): KAGVTQTPRYLIKTRGQQVTLSCSPISGHRSVSWYQQTPGQGLQFLFEYFSETQRNKGNFPGRFSGRQFSNSRSEMNVSTLELGDSALYLCASSEGGPTDTQYFGPGTRLTVL.